A selection of T cell receptor beta chains follows, all from one sample in a study of shared clonotypes between healthy human individuals. Profiled with immunoSEQ multiplex PCR; TCRdb holds only in-frame clones, not every one. There are around 1,000,000 clones in the sample; 60% to 85% occur only once, and more than 0.85% lies in the top ten. Input material: memory CD4+ T cells from PBMCs. These receptors originate from a man younger than 35 in good health. Some clones in this sample may be carry-over from other donors' samples. CDR3s include the opening cysteine and the closing phenylalanine or tryptophan. The D gene is left open where the match is weak. Expanded clones get a size class; other rows say once, few or many, or leave the size out.

V: TRBV2; size: NA; D: TRBD2; J: TRBJ2-1; DNA: TGTGCCAGCAGCTGGACTAGCGCGGTCAATGAGCAGTTCTTC; CDR3: CASSWTSAVNEQFF
V: TRBV2; size: once; D: NA; J: TRBJ1-2; DNA: TGTGCCAGCAGTCCCCAGGAGGTTGGTGGCTACACCTTC; CDR3: CASSPQEVGGYTF
V: TRBV5-1; size: NA; D: NA; J: TRBJ2-7; DNA: TGCGCCAGCAGCTTACAGGGCGACGCCTACGAGCAGTACTTC; CDR3: CASSLQGDAYEQYF
V: TRBV30; size: NA; D: TRBD2; J: TRBJ2-5; DNA: TGTGCCTGGAGGCTGCGGGGGGACCAAGAGACCCAGTACTTC; CDR3: CAWRLRGDQETQYF
V: TRBV9; size: NA; D: NA; J: TRBJ1-2; DNA: TGTGCCAGCAGCGTAGTTGGCAGTAACTATGGCTACACCTTC; CDR3: CASSVVGSNYGYTF
V: TRBV15; size: NA; D: TRBD2; J: TRBJ2-1; DNA: TGTGCCACCAGTGGGACTAGTTACAATGAGCAGTTCTTC; CDR3: CATSGTSYNEQFF
V: TRBV2; size: NA; D: NA; J: TRBJ1-1; DNA: TGTGCCAGCAGTGGAACCGGGTCGGCTGAAGCTTTCTTT; CDR3: CASSGTGSAEAFF
V: TRBV2; size: NA; D: TRBD2; J: TRBJ2-2; DNA: TGTGCCAGCAAACTAGCGCCGAGCCTGAACACCGGGGAGCTGTTTTTT; CDR3: CASKLAPSLNTGELFF
V: TRBV28; size: NA; D: TRBD1; J: TRBJ1-4; DNA: TGTGCCAGCAGTTCCACAGGGGGCACTAATGAAAAACTGTTTTTT; CDR3: CASSSTGGTNEKLFF
V: TRBV2; size: few; D: NA; J: TRBJ1-5; DNA: TGTGCCAGCAGTGAAAATCCGTCGAATCAGCCCCAGCATTTT; CDR3: CASSENPSNQPQHF
V: TRBV30; size: NA; D: NA; J: TRBJ1-1; DNA: TGTGCCTGGACCAACAGGGCTGAAGCTTTCTTT; CDR3: CAWTNRAEAFF
V: TRBV28; size: NA; D: NA; J: TRBJ1-5; DNA: TGTGCCAGCAGCGAAGGGCTCAGTAAACCCGATCAGCCCCAGCATTTT; CDR3: CASSEGLSKPDQPQHF
V: TRBV2; size: NA; D: NA; J: TRBJ2-3; DNA: TGTGCCAGCAAACTTGAGCCTAGCACAGATACGCAGTATTTT; CDR3: CASKLEPSTDTQYF
V: TRBV7-3; size: NA; D: NA; J: TRBJ2-1; DNA: TGTGCCAGCAGCCCTCTCGGCATGGGGAATGAGCAGTTCTTC; CDR3: CASSPLGMGNEQFF
V: TRBV18; size: once; D: NA; J: TRBJ2-5; DNA: TGTGCCAGCTCACCACCGTCAGGGGACATTTTCCAAGAGACCCAGTACTTC; CDR3: CASSPPSGDIFQETQYF
V: TRBV14; size: NA; D: NA; J: TRBJ2-2; DNA: TGTGCCAGCAGCCGCAGCCCCGAGAGCAGACGCGCGAGTTCCGGGGAGCTGTTTTTT; CDR3: CASSRSPESRRASSGELFF
V: TRBV11-2; size: NA; D: NA; J: TRBJ2-7; DNA: TGTGCCAGCAGCTTATCACGACAGTCCTACGAGCAGTACTTC; CDR3: CASSLSRQSYEQYF
V: TRBV5-1; size: once; D: TRBD1; J: TRBJ2-7; DNA: TGCGCCAGCGGGATGCGGACAGGATACGACGAGCAGTACTTC; CDR3: CASGMRTGYDEQYF
V: TRBV29-1; size: NA; D: TRBD2; J: TRBJ2-3; DNA: TGCAGCGCCATAGCGGGAACCACAGATACGCAGTATTTT; CDR3: CSAIAGTTDTQYF
V: TRBV5-4; size: NA; D: NA; J: TRBJ2-7; DNA: TGTTCCAGCAGCTTGGGGCAATGGAAGGGCGAGCAGTGCTTC; CDR3: CSSSLGQWKGEQCF
V: TRBV5-1; size: NA; D: TRBD1; J: TRBJ2-7; DNA: TGCGCCAGCAGCTGGGGACAGGGTGGCGAGCAGTACTTC; CDR3: CASSWGQGGEQYF
V: TRBV27; size: NA; D: TRBD2; J: TRBJ2-2; DNA: TGTGCCAGCAGTTCAGAACCGGGACTAGCGGGTAGCACCGGGGAGCTGTTTTTT; CDR3: CASSSEPGLAGSTGELFF
V: TRBV28; size: NA; D: NA; J: TRBJ1-3; DNA: TGTGCCAGCAGTTTGGGGAGTCTCAACTCTGGAAACACCATATATTTT; CDR3: CASSLGSLNSGNTIYF
V: TRBV5-5; size: NA; D: NA; J: TRBJ2-1; DNA: TGTGCCAGCAGCTTGGTTTCATTTCCAAACAATGAGCAGTTCTTC; CDR3: CASSLVSFPNNEQFF
V: TRBV5-1; size: NA; D: NA; J: TRBJ1-1; DNA: TGCGCCAGCAGCTTGAAGCGACAAGATAACACTGAAGCTTTCTTT; CDR3: CASSLKRQDNTEAFF
V: TRBV28; size: once; D: NA; J: TRBJ1-5; DNA: TGTGCCAGCAGTTTACCCCTTCAGCCCCAGCATTTT; CDR3: CASSLPLQPQHF
V: TRBV6-5; size: once; D: TRBD2; J: TRBJ2-7; DNA: TGTGCCAGCAGCCTACTTAGCGGGGCGGGGGAGCAGTACTTC; CDR3: CASSLLSGAGEQYF
V: TRBV30; size: NA; D: NA; J: TRBJ1-2; DNA: TGTGCCTGGGGCAGACAGCTGATGGTCTATGGCTACACCTTC; CDR3: CAWGRQLMVYGYTF
V: TRBV5-4; size: NA; D: NA; J: TRBJ1-5; DNA: TGTGCCAGCAGCTTGTACGGGGGCGGCAATCAGCCCCAGCATTTT; CDR3: CASSLYGGGNQPQHF
V: TRBV2; size: NA; D: NA; J: TRBJ2-3; DNA: TGTGCCAGCAGTGAATTGGGGGCAGATACGCAGTATTTT; CDR3: CASSELGADTQYF
V: TRBV11-2; size: few; D: NA; J: TRBJ2-6; DNA: TGTGCCAGCAGCTTATTATATGGGGCCAACGTCCTGACTTTC; CDR3: CASSLLYGANVLTF
V: TRBV4-1; size: once; D: NA; J: TRBJ2-1; DNA: TGCGCCAGCAGCCAGGATCCGACTCGTAGCTCCTACAATGAGCAGTTCTTC; CDR3: CASSQDPTRSSYNEQFF
V: TRBV5-4; size: NA; D: TRBD2; J: TRBJ2-7; DNA: TGTGCCAGCAGCTTGAGGCAGGGACTACTCTACGAGCAGTACTTC; CDR3: CASSLRQGLLYEQYF
V: TRBV5-1; size: NA; D: TRBD1; J: TRBJ2-2; DNA: TGCGCCAGCAGCGGCGGGACAGGGTACACCGGGGAGCTGTTTTTT; CDR3: CASSGGTGYTGELFF
V: TRBV11-1; size: NA; D: TRBD1; J: TRBJ1-2; DNA: TGTGCCAGCAGCTTAGCGTTCGGGACAGGGGGCGCCGACTATGGCTACACCTTC; CDR3: CASSLAFGTGGADYGYTF